What follows describes a single TCR beta chain. The target of this receptor is not known. No clone much larger than this one lies a single base away; base qualities are absent. TCRbeta CDR3 regions were amplified from genomic DNA using the immunoSEQ Assay, a bias-controlled multiplex PCR. The authors' pipeline ran thus. Within the assay, amplification of reference gene primers was used to estimate how many nucleated cells each sample contained. Sequence reads were collapsed and filtered to measure the absolute abundance of every unique TCRbeta CDR3 rearrangement. For each sample, productive Simpson clonality was calculated as the square root of Simpson's diversity index across productive rearrangements. Here the immuneACCESS table is served through TCRdb, limited to in-frame sequences with V and J called. Missing clones are a known gap in these copies; in checked studies unresolved V genes cover under half, and the rest lacks a known reason. The V and J calls and clone size are taken from that table; D and trimming were inferred from the DNA. This sample comprises about 170,000 clones, more than 75% of them detected only once. More than 2% of the sample goes to the ten largest clones.

A second Seattle source provided samples from volunteer blood donors who had recovered from COVID-19. The collaborating institutions used their own protocols to collect whole blood in K2EDTA tubes. For TCRbeta analysis, collaborators shipped samples as frozen whole blood, isolated PBMCs, or DNA extracted from either of those sample types. In the germline V gene (reference sequence), CDR1 corresponds to SGHNT and CDR2 to YYREEE. Counted from cysteine to phenylalanine, this CDR3 has 16 amino acids. The CDR3 DNA has 48 bases and is translated from base 1. V and J are trimmed by 10 bases and 1 base, and the gene matches miss 14 bases of the junction. This sample is drawn from a study of blood T cell repertoires in COVID-19 (dated by TCRdb to the early 2020s). General notes on the study: Collaborator samples came from the United States, Italy and Spain and covered acute and convalescent phases of COVID-19. The prospective study material was composed of cDNA or gDNA derived from T cells, B-cell-depleted T cells, or PBMCs. Deeply sampled blood TCRbeta repertoires from subjects exposed to, actively infected with, or recovered from COVID-19 were included in the dataset. The repertoires were released in a freely available public database meant as a resource for research on the immune response to SARS-CoV-2. The samples were drawn from the first 160 participants of the ongoing ImmuneRACE study and from 950 to 1,500 subjects provided by 6 global collaborators. The sample metadata nearly always contained a de-identified subject ID, COVID-19 status, age in years and sex. HLA class I and class II types, where available, came from metadata supplied by the sample provider rather than from assay-based typing. Results the study describes overall, beyond this receptor: The amount of clinical and demographic metadata varied by source and participant and was provided uncurated.

Recombination connected TRBV5-4 to TRBJ2-1, and 7 junction bases match TRBD2. This receptor was obtained from a man aged 45-65 years who had recovered from COVID-19. The sequenced sample consisted of peripheral blood. CDR3 reads: CALGSSGVGSYNEQFF. In nucleotides, the sequence is TGTGCCTTGGGGTCCAGCGGGGTTGGGTCCTACAATGAGCAGTTCTTC. The CDR3 plus the reference TRBV5-4 and TRBJ2-1 genes for the other parts give the full variable domain: ETGVTQSPTHLIKTRGQQVTLRCSSQSGHNTVSWYQQALGQGPQFIFQYYREEENGRGNFPPRFSGLQFPNYSSELNVNALELDDSALYLCALGSSGVGSYNEQFFGPGTRLTVL.